The 5 T cell receptor beta chains reported below all come from one sample, sequenced in a study of cytomegalovirus exposure and HLA in healthy donors. Primers: 60 Vbeta forward and 13 Jbeta reverse. Measured with immunoSEQ multiplex PCR; TCRdb has only the in-frame clones, and not every one. The sample yields about 25,000 clones, nearly 80% seen once. Sequenced input: PBMCs. The origin of the receptors is a male donor in good health and CMV-seronegative.

This clone was detected once. This chain uses TRBV4-3 with TRBJ2-7; 8 nucleotides match TRBD2. This CDR3 is built from 16 residues. V lost 4 bases to trimming and J lost 5 bases; unmatched junction nucleotides: 13. Germline values: CDR1 LGHNA, CDR2 YSLEER. As DNA, the CDR3 is TGCGCCAGCAGCCCGACAGAAGCGGGAGTCTACCACGAGCAGTACTTC. Protein product: CASSPTEAGVYHEQYF.

Concerning this clone itself: This same CDR3 is encoded by further DNA sequences in the sample. The chain couples TRBV5-1 to TRBJ1-4; the match to TRBD1 covers 10 bases. CDR1 SGHRS and CDR2 YFSETQ come from the germline V gene. V was clipped by 4 bases and J by 6 bases; unmatched bases: 3. The CDR3 is made up of 14 amino acids. In nucleotides, the CDR3 is TGCGCCAGCAGCCGGACAGGGGGAGATGAAAAACTGTTTTTT. Translation: CASSRTGGDEKLFF. The full variable domain, with the rest looked up from reference TRBV5-1 and TRBJ1-4, is KAGVTQTPRYLIKTRGQQVTLSCSPISGHRSVSWYQQTPGQGLQFLFEYFSETQRNKGNFPGRFSGRQFSNSRSEMNVSTLELGDSALYLCASSRTGGDEKLFFGSGTQLSVL.

The rearrangement uses TRBV6-6 and TRBJ2-1, with TRBD2 matching over 7 bases. Germline-derived CDR1 and CDR2 are MNHNY and SVGAGI (reference sequence). J lost 7 bases, V lost 2 bases, and 2 bases had no gene match. The CDR3 extends over 13 amino acids. The chain's CDR3 is CASSYGGGNEQFF. CDR3 bases: TGTGCCAGCAGTTACGGGGGGGGGAATGAGCAGTTCTTC.

The V and J genes are TRBV9 and TRBJ2-3; D possibly corresponds to TRBD2 (5 bases). Germline values: CDR1 SGDLS, CDR2 YYNGEE. V was trimmed by 3 bases and J by 4 bases, leaving 12 bases between them. This CDR3 is built from 14 residues. DNA of the CDR3: TGTGCCAGCAGCGAACTAGTTCATGCAGATACGCAGTATTTT. It translates to CASSELVHADTQYF. Combining the CDR3 with reference TRBV9 and TRBJ2-3 gives the whole variable domain DSGVTQTPKHLITATGQRVTLRCSPRSGDLSVYWYQQSLDQGLQFLIQYYNGEERAKGNILERFSAQQFPDLHSELNLSSLELGDSALYFCASSELVHADTQYFGPGTRLTVL.

CDR3 nucleotides: TGTGCCAGCACCACTAGATGGGACATGAACACTGAAGCTTTCTTT. Protein: CASTTRWDMNTEAFF. The V gene is TRBV7-8, the J gene TRBJ1-1; possible D gene TRBD1, 6 bases. The germline V gene encodes CDR1 SGHVS and CDR2 FQNEAQ. This CDR3 contains 15 residues. The V gene lost 7 bases and the J gene lost 0 bases, with 15 bases spanning the gap.